This T cell receptor (beta chain) was observed in a study of T cell responses to AZD1222 COVID-19 vaccine. About the study: Second doses were pooled across both intervals (about 4 or about 12 weeks). Whole-study findings and limits: There were repertoire samples only from the period after the peak T cell response. Donors were largely white British and mainly female; clonal diversity was possibly underestimated.

This clone was observed once. Antigen specificity is unknown. The protocol was immunoSEQ multiplex PCR, while the TCRdb copy is restricted to in-frame clones and leaves out a portion. The sample has 150,000 to 200,000 clones, 85% to 95% seen once; the top ten hold around 1.3%. Deletions cut 6 bases from V and 3 bases from J, with 11 bases between. CDR3 length equals 13 residues. The V gene's germline CDR1 is MNHEY and CDR2 SVGEGT. The receptor's source is an adult in good health. This chain joins TRBV6-2 or TRBV6-3 and TRBJ1-2, with D possibly matching TRBD1 (6 bases). Source: peripheral blood, taken on day 0 of AZD1222 vaccination. The CDR3 is CASSQQGYYGYTF. The CDR3 DNA sequence: TGTGCCAGCAGCCAACAGGGTTACTATGGCTACACCTTC.